Following are 3 T cell receptor beta chains from one sample sequenced in a study of T cells after posttransplantation cyclophosphamide. Repertoires were generated with immunoSEQ multiplex PCR, while TCRdb's copy carries only in-frame clones and drops some. There are 45,000 or so clones in the sample; roughly 92% occur only once, and 3% to 3.5% lies in the top ten. What was sequenced was PBMCs. These receptors were obtained from a woman aged 45-60 years in good health and a related stem cell transplant donor.

The genes are TRBV11-2 and TRBJ2-3; no definite D call. The CDR3 has 13 amino acids. The V end was cut by 2 bases, the J end by 6 bases, with 9 bases between. The germline CDR1 and CDR2 sequences are SGHAT and FQNNGV. Here the CDR3 reads CASSLPPRDTQYF. Written as DNA, the CDR3 is TGTGCCAGCAGCTTACCACCCCGGGATACGCAGTATTTT. The whole variable domain, remainder taken from reference TRBV11-2 and TRBJ2-3, is EAGVAQSPRYKIIEKRQSVAFWCNPISGHATLYWYQQILGQGPKLLIQFQNNGVVDDSQLPKDRFSAERLKGVDSTLKIQPAKLEDSAVYLCASSLPPRDTQYFGPGTRLTVL.

This clone was recorded once. The chain carries TRBV5-1 and TRBJ1-4; TRBD1 matches 8 bases. V dropped 5 bases and J dropped 4; count of bases not matched to a gene: 7. Germline assignment: CDR1 SGHRS and CDR2 YFSETQ. CDR3 length: 15 amino acids. The CDR3 region is CASRDTGGFNEKLFF. The CDR3 DNA is TGCGCCAGCAGGGACACAGGGGGTTTTAATGAAAAACTGTTTTTT.

The chain joins TRBV5-1 to TRBJ1-2; 10 bases agree with TRBD1. The germline gives CDR1 SGHRS, CDR2 YFSETQ. The V gene end was trimmed by 4 bases and the J gene end by 4 bases; junction bases not matched to a gene: 13. The CDR3 is made up of 17 amino acids. CDR3 nucleotide sequence: TGCGCCAGCAGCCTCGTCCCGGGACAGGGGCGTATCTATGGCTACACCTTC. Translated, it gives CASSLVPGQGRIYGYTF.